The present TCR beta chain was sequenced within a study of T cell responses to AZD1222 COVID-19 vaccine. Study results and limitations: Spike-specific TCRs gained breadth and depth after people received two AZD1222 doses. Nearly half of spike-specific TCRs reportedly target unmutated variant regions. Along spike, vaccine-associated CD4 TCRs were found throughout, with dominance at 160-218 and 743-854. Donors skewed white British and female; clonal diversity was possibly underestimated.

Points on this clone: Its matching antigen is unknown.

This CDR3 contains 13 residues. The germline V gene encodes CDR1 LNHDA and CDR2 SQIVND (reference sequence). V was cut by 5 bases and J by 10 bases, with 15 bases left in between. Sequenced by immunoSEQ multiplex PCR; TCRdb stores in-frame clones only, minus some. The table includes some 130,000 clones, 90% to 95% detected once. The V gene is TRBV19, the J gene TRBJ2-1, with a possible D match to TRBD1 (7 bases). The source was peripheral blood, collected on day 0 of AZD1222 vaccination. The source of this sequence is an adult in good health. In nucleotides, the CDR3 is TGTGCCAGTAGTCCGACTCAGGGGGGAGAGCAGTTCTTC. Protein product: CASSPTQGGEQFF.